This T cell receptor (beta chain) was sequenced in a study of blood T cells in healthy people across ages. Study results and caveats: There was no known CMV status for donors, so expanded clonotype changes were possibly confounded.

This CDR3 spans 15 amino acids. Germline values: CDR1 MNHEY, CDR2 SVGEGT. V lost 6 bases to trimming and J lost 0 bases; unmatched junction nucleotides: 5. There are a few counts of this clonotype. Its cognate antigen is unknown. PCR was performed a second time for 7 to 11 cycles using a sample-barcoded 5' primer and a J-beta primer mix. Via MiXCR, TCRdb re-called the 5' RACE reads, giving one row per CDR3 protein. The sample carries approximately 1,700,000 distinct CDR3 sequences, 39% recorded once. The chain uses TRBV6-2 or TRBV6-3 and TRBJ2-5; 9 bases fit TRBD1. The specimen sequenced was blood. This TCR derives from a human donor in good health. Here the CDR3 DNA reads TGTGCCAGCAGGGAGACAGGGGGATACCAAGAGACCCAGTACTTC. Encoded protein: CASRETGGYQETQYF.